This T cell receptor beta chain was sequenced during a study of control samples from healthy donors and cancer patients. TCRdb keeps only in-frame clones here, not all; method: immunoSEQ multiplex PCR. The sample includes about 130,000 clones, roughly 94% of them seen just once. The CDR3 extends over 12 amino acids. Germline assignment: CDR1 SGHAT and CDR2 FQNNGV. The germline V and J ends were trimmed by 5 bases and 7 bases, with 12 bases remaining between them. The sequence was obtained from a man aged 55 to 70 with colorectal cancer. Source material: PBMCs. This chain joins TRBV11-2 and TRBJ2-7; D is possibly TRBD2 (7 bases). In DNA form, the CDR3 reads TGTGCCAGCAGCACACAGGGAGGGGAGCAGTACTTC. Translation gives CASSTQGGEQYF.